The rows below give T cell receptor beta chains drawn from one sample of a study of blood T cell repertoires in COVID-19. The protocol was immunoSEQ multiplex PCR, while the TCRdb copy is restricted to in-frame clones and leaves out a portion. The sample includes about 140,000 clones, roughly 88% of them seen just once. Sequencing was carried out using peripheral blood. These receptors came from a man aged 55 to 70 with active or convalescent COVID-19. Each CDR3 is given with its conserved first and last residue. A D gene is named only where the DNA matches it firmly. Only some rows state a clone size, as once, few, many or a class for expanded clones.

D | size | J | V | CDR3 | DNA
. | . | TRBJ2-1 | TRBV6-5 | CASSTTGLDEQFF | TGTGCCAGCAGTACTACAGGGTTGGATGAGCAGTTCTTC
. | . | TRBJ1-1 | TRBV6-6 | CASSYGQGNTEAFF | TGTGCCAGCAGTTACGGCCAGGGGAACACTGAAGCTTTCTTT
. | . | TRBJ2-2 | TRBV5-1 | CASSFDIPNTGELFF | TGCGCCAGCAGCTTCGACATTCCTAACACCGGGGAGCTGTTTTTT
. | . | TRBJ1-2 | TRBV5-6 | CASIPWGVYGYTF | TGTGCCAGCATCCCCTGGGGGGTCTATGGCTACACCTTC
. | . | TRBJ2-5 | TRBV7-9 | CASRSGQLETQYF | TGTGCCAGCAGATCCGGACAGTTAGAGACCCAGTACTTC
TRBD2 | . | TRBJ2-1 | TRBV5-1 | CASSLVLGTSGYNEQFF | TGCGCCAGCAGCTTGGTTCTAGGGACTAGCGGCTACAATGAGCAGTTCTTC
TRBD2 | . | TRBJ2-3 | TRBV7-3 | CASSPGLAGEVRGTDTQYF | TGTGCCAGCAGCCCGGGACTAGCGGGAGAGGTCAGAGGGACAGATACGCAGTATTTT
TRBD1 | . | TRBJ2-7 | TRBV7-9 | CASSSQGAGSYEQYF | TGTGCCAGCAGCTCACAGGGGGCTGGGTCCTACGAGCAGTACTTC
TRBD2 | . | TRBJ2-5 | TRBV7-6 | CASSLGSLAGEETQYF | TGTGCCAGCAGCTTAGGGAGTCTAGCGGGAGAAGAGACCCAGTACTTC
. | . | TRBJ1-1 | TRBV19 | CASRNIPGLIKDTEAFF | TGTGCCAGTAGAAATATCCCAGGGCTGATTAAGGACACTGAAGCTTTCTTT
TRBD2 | . | TRBJ2-7 | TRBV3-1/TRBV3-2 | CASSQGTSGFYEQYF | TGTGCCAGCAGCCAAGGGACTAGCGGTTTCTACGAGCAGTACTTC
. | . | TRBJ1-1 | TRBV3-1/TRBV3-2 | CASSPNRAAGTEAFF | TGTGCCAGCAGCCCAAACAGGGCCGCGGGCACTGAAGCTTTCTTT
. | . | TRBJ2-2 | TRBV5-4 | CASSLAAGMSGELFF | TGTGCCAGCAGCTTGGCTGCAGGGATGTCCGGGGAGCTGTTTTTT
TRBD1 | . | TRBJ1-3 | TRBV2 | CASSAGTGKGFSGNTIYF | TGTGCCAGCAGTGCCGGGACAGGGAAAGGGTTCTCTGGAAACACCATATATTTT
TRBD1 | . | TRBJ1-6 | TRBV10-2 | CASSEVAGGNSPLHF | TGCGCCAGCAGTGAAGTGGCAGGGGGAAATTCACCCCTCCACTTT
TRBD2 | . | TRBJ2-1 | TRBV19 | CASRTSGIRSNEQFF | TGTGCCAGTAGAACCAGCGGGATTAGGTCCAATGAGCAGTTCTTC
. | . | TRBJ2-2 | TRBV27 | CASSLRGTGELFF | TGTGCCAGCAGTTTAAGGGGGACCGGGGAGCTGTTTTTT
. | . | TRBJ2-7 | TRBV18 | CASSALRASYEQYF | TGTGCCAGCTCCGCCCTTAGAGCCTCCTACGAGCAGTACTTC
. | . | TRBJ2-1 | TRBV24-1 | CATSDSGLRQFF | TGTGCCACCAGTGATTCCGGACTGCGACAGTTCTTC
. | . | TRBJ2-7 | TRBV19 | CASSIKFDSSYEQYF | TGTGCCAGTAGTATTAAGTTCGACAGCTCCTACGAGCAGTACTTC
. | . | TRBJ1-1 | TRBV12-3/TRBV12-4 | CATRGANTEAFF | TGTGCAACACGGGGGGCGAACACTGAAGCTTTCTTT
. | . | TRBJ1-3 | TRBV25-1 | CASRATGSSGNTIYF | TGTGCCAGCAGGGCGACAGGTTCCTCTGGAAACACCATATATTTT
. | . | TRBJ1-5 | TRBV9 | CASSVGGRSNQPQHF | TGTGCCAGCAGCGTAGGAGGGAGGAGCAATCAGCCCCAGCATTTT
. | . | TRBJ2-3 | TRBV19 | CASSPRGDTQYF | TGTGCCAGTAGTCCCCGGGGGGATACGCAGTATTTT
. | . | TRBJ1-4 | TRBV5-1 | CASSLTSPNEKLFF | TGCGCCAGCAGCTTGACATCCCCTAATGAAAAACTGTTTTTT
TRBD1 | . | TRBJ1-2 | TRBV5-1 | CASSSGQARVGYTF | TGCGCCAGCAGCTCGGGACAGGCTCGAGTGGGCTACACCTTC
. | . | TRBJ1-1 | TRBV18 | CASSPGQGNTEAFF | TGTGCCAGCTCACCAGGCCAGGGGAACACTGAAGCTTTCTTT
. | . | TRBJ2-2 | TRBV6-5 | CASTTGLDTGELFF | TGTGCCAGCACTACTGGGCTTGACACCGGGGAGCTGTTTTTT
. | . | TRBJ2-1 | TRBV27 | CASSLVDNYNEQFF | TGTGCCAGCAGTTTAGTTGACAACTACAATGAGCAGTTCTTC
TRBD2 | . | TRBJ2-7 | TRBV4-1 | CASSPKPIEGSGKDYEQYF | TGCGCCAGCAGCCCTAAACCTATAGAGGGTAGCGGGAAGGACTACGAGCAGTACTTC
. | . | TRBJ2-1 | TRBV18 | CASSEQDSSYNEQFF | TGTGCCAGCTCGGAACAGGACAGCTCCTACAATGAGCAGTTCTTC
. | . | TRBJ1-5 | TRBV28 | CASSPPGYSNQPQHF | TGTGCCAGCAGTCCCCCAGGGTATAGCAATCAGCCCCAGCATTTT
. | . | TRBJ2-1 | TRBV19 | CASSPRQSSYNEQFF | TGTGCCAGTAGCCCCCGACAGAGCTCCTACAATGAGCAGTTCTTC
TRBD2 | . | TRBJ2-3 | TRBV28 | CASRTRLAGTDTQYF | TGTGCCAGCAGGACGAGACTAGCGGGAACAGATACGCAGTATTTT
. | . | TRBJ2-5 | TRBV7-9 | CASSLLSDQETQYF | TGTGCCAGCAGCTTACTGTCAGACCAAGAGACCCAGTACTTC
TRBD1 | . | TRBJ1-5 | TRBV6-2/TRBV6-3 | CASSPRGRQPQHF | TGTGCCAGCAGCCCCAGGGGGCGGCAGCCCCAGCATTTT
. | . | TRBJ2-7 | TRBV7-9 | CASSRSYEQYF | TGTGCCAGCAGCCGTTCCTACGAGCAGTACTTC
. | . | TRBJ2-7 | TRBV6-5 | CASSYSPYEQYF | TGTGCCAGCAGTTACAGCCCCTACGAGCAGTACTTC
TRBD2 | . | TRBJ2-4 | TRBV2 | CASSLPGLAGAVQYF | TGTGCCAGCAGTTTACCGGGACTAGCGGGAGCGGTTCAGTACTTC
TRBD2 | . | TRBJ2-5 | TRBV7-7 | CASSRLAGGVETQYF | TGTGCTAGCAGCCGACTAGCGGGAGGTGTAGAGACCCAGTACTTC
. | . | TRBJ2-1 | TRBV27 | CASSFGTNAYNEQFF | TGTGCCAGCAGTTTTGGGACAAATGCCTACAATGAGCAGTTCTTC
TRBD1 | . | TRBJ2-7 | TRBV6-6 | CASSYSGQRYEQYF | TGTGCCAGCAGTTACTCGGGACAGCGCTACGAGCAGTACTTC
TRBD2 | . | TRBJ2-2 | TRBV5-1 | CASSLEVAGAGELFF | TGCGCCAGCAGCTTGGAGGTAGCGGGAGCCGGGGAGCTGTTTTTT
TRBD1 | . | TRBJ1-3 | TRBV7-2 | CASSLGSGQGSGNTIYF | TGTGCCAGCAGCTTAGGATCTGGACAGGGATCTGGAAACACCATATATTTT
. | . | TRBJ2-1 | TRBV18 | CASSPPNQGLSYNEQFF | TGTGCCAGCTCACCACCGAATCAGGGCTTGAGCTACAATGAGCAGTTCTTC
TRBD1 | . | TRBJ2-3 | TRBV28 | CASSLRDSSTDTQYF | TGTGCCAGCAGTTTAAGGGACAGTAGCACAGATACGCAGTATTTT
TRBD2 | . | TRBJ2-5 | TRBV7-9 | CASSLSGLGETQYF | TGTGCCAGCAGCTTATCCGGACTAGGAGAGACCCAGTACTTC
TRBD2 | . | TRBJ2-2 | TRBV20-1 | CSASPGLAGGTGELFF | TGCAGTGCTAGTCCGGGACTAGCGGGAGGGACAGGGGAGCTGTTTTTT
TRBD2 | . | TRBJ2-1 | TRBV9 | CASSVWLAGGDEQFF | TGTGCCAGCAGCGTTTGGCTAGCGGGAGGCGATGAGCAGTTCTTC
. | . | TRBJ1-1 | TRBV11-2 | CASSLDWASTNTEAFF | TGTGCCAGCAGCTTAGATTGGGCTTCTACGAACACTGAAGCTTTCTTT
. | . | TRBJ1-3 | TRBV6-5 | CASSSGTGNTIYF | TGTGCCAGCAGTTCAGGGACTGGAAACACCATATATTTT
. | . | TRBJ2-6 | TRBV4-2 | CASSQDPSGRGAGANVLTF | TGTGCCAGCAGCCAAGATCCCTCTGGCAGGGGGGCTGGGGCCAACGTCCTGACTTTC
TRBD2 | . | TRBJ2-2 | TRBV30 | CAWRVLWREGPGELFF | TGTGCCTGGAGGGTATTGTGGCGGGAGGGCCCCGGGGAGCTGTTTTTT
. | . | TRBJ1-1 | TRBV5-1 | CASSLLRLNTEAFF | TGCGCCAGCAGCCTACTGCGCCTAAACACTGAAGCTTTCTTT
TRBD2 | . | TRBJ2-3 | TRBV5-1 | CASSLGLAGRTDTQYF | TGCGCCAGCAGCTTAGGACTAGCGGGGCGCACAGATACGCAGTATTTT
TRBD2 | . | TRBJ2-1 | TRBV15 | CATSRGSFPRGENEQFF | TGTGCCACCAGCAGAGGCTCTTTTCCGCGGGGGGAGAATGAGCAGTTCTTC
TRBD1 | . | TRBJ2-7 | TRBV5-1 | CASSLGITGVYEQYF | TGCGCCAGCAGCTTGGGAATTACAGGGGTCTACGAGCAGTACTTC
TRBD2 | once | TRBJ2-2 | TRBV28 | CASTPSGSRDTGELFF | TGTGCCAGCACCCCTAGCGGGAGTCGGGACACCGGGGAGCTGTTTTTT
TRBD1 | . | TRBJ1-6 | TRBV7-8 | CASSSRDRENSPLHF | TGTGCCAGCAGCTCCCGGGACAGAGAGAATTCACCCCTCCACTTT